A single T cell receptor beta chain is shown here with its context. Its cognate antigen has yet to be identified. Qualities for individual bases were not recorded, and no much larger clone is one base off. These data come from a study of shared clonotypes between healthy human individuals (dated by TCRdb to 2020 to 2022). For the wider study: Two women and a few men aged 18 to 49 years were included in the cohort. Per donor, three plates each were used for CD4 naive and CD4 memory, two for CD8 naive, and one for CD8 memory. Blood TCR repertoires of 5 or 6 healthy adults were deeply sequenced to estimate repertoire size and the extent of clonotype sharing between individuals. Libraries were prepared and TCR repertoires were sequenced by different laboratories using diverse techniques, in order to increase sequencing depth and limit assay-specific biases. Each donor's leukapheresis produced roughly between roughly 0.85 and 10 billion PBMCs.

Broader findings and caveats from the paper: Larger estimated clonotype richness was generally found for naive subsets than for memory subsets. Rarefaction of sorted-subset datasets indicated incomplete sequencing despite the large sequencing depth. Because the study included only a small number of donors, the genetic and exposure-history diversity represented was limited. Pairwise subsampling led to the expectation that sequencing depth would affect the degree of clonotype sharing among donors. Sampling was limited to blood, and TCR repertoires in tissue likely differ from TCR repertoires in blood. Sharing across four donors was observed for approximately 5% of naive CD4, over 3% of naive CD8, 2.3% of memory CD4, and about 0.4% of memory CD8 clonotypes. Compared with non-shared clonotypes, clonotypes shared by all four sorted-subset donors had higher generation probabilities.

Trimming takes 3 bases off V and 4 bases off J; junction bases not matched to a gene: 4. For CDR1 and CDR2, the germline V gene lists SGHVS and FNYEAQ. From the cysteine up to the phenylalanine, the CDR3 has a length of 14 residues. Left in the record is the CDR3 DNA by itself, 42 bases read in frame from the first base. Using the deep immunoSEQ assay, multiplex PCR amplified TCR CDR3 regions from genomic DNA. Genomic DNA extracted from each cell subset was distributed evenly over all wells of several immunoSEQ 96-well plates, and each plate served as one replicate. Each replicate PCR for sorted subsets received roughly 0.2 ug genomic DNA, equal to roughly 30,000 T cell genomes. Purified libraries were quantified with a Qubit 3.0 fluorometer, sized on a Bioanalyzer 2100, and re-quantified with the KAPA Library Quantification kit. Each immunoSEQ 96-well plate was sequenced on its own single-read 150-cycle Illumina NextSeq 550 flow cell. Per the authors' processing: Because only junctional sequences without quality scores were contained in the immunoSEQ output, filtering matching that applied to full-length reads could not be performed. Sequences were annotated with PyIR, a Python wrapper for IgBLAST v1.9, and V/J genes and CDR3 were assigned using IMGT germline references. Any read was removed if the V/J assignment was weak (E-value above 1e-6), the CDR3 was missing, or the read contained stop codons, out-of-frame junctions, or ambiguous translated residues. A V3J clonotype was defined by an identical inferred V gene, J gene, and CDR3 amino acid sequence. The percentage overlap between two repertoires was calculated by dividing the number of shared unique clonotypes by the size of the smaller repertoire. RTK rarefaction, the Chao1 estimator, and Recon v2.1 estimates of unobserved clonotypes were used to assess repertoire richness. OLGA was used to compute generation probabilities for all TCRbeta clonotypes that the gDNA method yielded from a few donors. TCRdb holds this immuneACCESS table with in-frame rearrangements only. Some clones are missing; in checked studies, unresolved V genes explain under half, and the rest has no known cause. V and J calls plus clone size are reproduced from that table; the DNA served to infer D and trimming. Here the sample has around 2,100,000 clones; just under 95% occur a single time. 0.9% to 1.5% of the sample belongs to the ten largest clones.

CD8 naive samples were obtained by positive selection for CCR7 among CD45RO-negative cells, yielding a CD45RA+CCR7+ population from which TemRA cells were excluded. The donors were healthy, HIV-negative adults with no recently reported acute infections or vaccinations. Only Caucasian adults living in Nashville, Tennessee, USA were represented among the donors. Blood was obtained by leukapheresis, after which PBMCs were separated by Ficoll-Histopaque density gradient centrifugation and cryopreserved in liquid nitrogen vapor phase. Analytical flow cytometry was used to check the purity and quantity of every magnetically sorted T cell population. Each sorted fraction had its genomic DNA isolated and then quantified by UV absorbance on a Nanodrop 2000c.

This sequence uses TRBV7-6 and TRBJ2-7; 9 middle bases align to TRBD1. The material sequenced was naive CD8+ T cells sorted from blood. The sample's cell subset or site label, in plain terms: CD45RA+CCR7+. The clonotype comes from a man aged 18-30 years in good health. The CDR3 region has the sequence CASSLGQGHYEQYF. The DNA is TGTGCCAGCAGCTTGGGACAGGGTCATTACGAGCAGTACTTC.